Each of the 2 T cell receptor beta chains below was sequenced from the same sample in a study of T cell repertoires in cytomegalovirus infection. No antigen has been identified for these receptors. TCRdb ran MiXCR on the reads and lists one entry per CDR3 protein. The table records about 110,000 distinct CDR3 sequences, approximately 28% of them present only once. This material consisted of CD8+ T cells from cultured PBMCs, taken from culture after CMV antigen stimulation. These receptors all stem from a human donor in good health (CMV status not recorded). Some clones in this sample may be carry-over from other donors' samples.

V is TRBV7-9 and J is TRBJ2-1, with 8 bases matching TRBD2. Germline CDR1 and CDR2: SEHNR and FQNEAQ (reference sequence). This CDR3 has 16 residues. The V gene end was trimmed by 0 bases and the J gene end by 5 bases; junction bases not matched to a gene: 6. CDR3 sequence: CASSLALAGGHNEQFF. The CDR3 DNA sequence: TGTGCCAGCAGCTTAGCCTTGGCGGGGGGTCACAATGAGCAGTTCTTC.

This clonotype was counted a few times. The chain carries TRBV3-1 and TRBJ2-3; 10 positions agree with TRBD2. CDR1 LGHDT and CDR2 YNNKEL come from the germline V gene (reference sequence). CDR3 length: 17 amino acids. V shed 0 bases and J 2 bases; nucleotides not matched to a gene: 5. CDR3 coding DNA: TGTGCCAGCAGCCAAGAGTTAGCGGGGGGCTTCACAGATACGCAGTATTTT. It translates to CASSQELAGGFTDTQYF.